A selection of T cell receptor beta chains follows, all from one sample in a study of T-cell memory formation after mild COVID-19. TCRdb independently ran MiXCR on the 5' RACE reads; one entry per CDR3 protein. The table records over 150,000 distinct CDR3 sequences, 15% to 20% of them present only once. Input material: PBMCs or a T cell subset sorted from them (not recorded which). The receptors stem from a young man who had mild COVID-19 (a few samples of this study predate the infection). Cell type and time point are not known. CDR3s include the opening cysteine and the closing phenylalanine or tryptophan. A D gene is named only where the DNA matches it firmly. Some rows have no size entry. The others give once, few or many, or a class for an expanded clone.

abundance,v_gene,j_gene,d_gene,CDR3nt,CDR3aa
few,TRBV29-1,TRBJ1-2,NA,TGCAGCGTTGAACCCTCTCTGGACGGGCGCGGTGGCTACACCTTC,CSVEPSLDGRGGYTF
many,TRBV5-1,TRBJ2-5,NA,TGCGCCAGCAGCATAGGGGGAGGGGAGACCCAGTACTTC,CASSIGGGETQYF
few,TRBV5-1,TRBJ1-1,NA,TGCGCCAGCAGCTTTGGGGGGAGGGACACTGAAGCTTTCTTT,CASSFGGRDTEAFF
NA,TRBV4-1,TRBJ2-5,TRBD2,TGCGCCAGCAGCCAGGGAAGCGGGGGGCAAGAGACCCGGTACTTC,CASSQGSGGQETRYF
few,TRBV4-1,TRBJ2-7,TRBD1,TGCGCCAGCAGCCCCAGGGATGGACAGGGATGGTCCTACGAGCAGTACTTC,CASSPRDGQGWSYEQYF
few,TRBV7-9,TRBJ2-2,NA,TGTGCCAGCAGCTTTAGTCGTTCGAGGACACGGATTAACACCGGGGAGCTGTTTTTT,CASSFSRSRTRINTGELFF
NA,TRBV7-9,TRBJ1-6,NA,TGTGCCAGCAGCTTAGTCGGCAGTATCAATTCACCCCTCCACTTT,CASSLVGSINSPLHF
NA,TRBV12-3/TRBV12-4,TRBJ1-1,TRBD1,TGTGCCAGCATTCGACAGGGTTCTGAAGCTTTCTTT,CASIRQGSEAFF
many,TRBV5-1,TRBJ2-3,NA,TGCGCCAGCAGCTTGTCATCTAGCGGCACAGATACGCAGTATTTT,CASSLSSSGTDTQYF
few,TRBV9,TRBJ2-7,NA,TGTGCCAGCAGCAAGACAGGGAGGCACGAGCAGTACTTC,CASSKTGRHEQYF
NA,TRBV6-5,TRBJ2-3,TRBD2,TGTGCCAGCAGTCACGGACTAGCGGGGGTACTTCAGTATTTT,CASSHGLAGVLQYF
few,TRBV5-1,TRBJ2-5,TRBD1,TGCGCCAGCAGTACCGGACAGGGGCGCGAGACCCAGTACTTC,CASSTGQGRETQYF
NA,TRBV20-1,TRBJ1-2,NA,TGCAGTGCTAGATCTCAGGGTGACTATGGCTACACCTTC,CSARSQGDYGYTF
NA,TRBV7-9,TRBJ2-4,NA,TGTGCCAGCAGCTTAAGGTTTAGCGGAGACATTCAGTACTTC,CASSLRFSGDIQYF
NA,TRBV6-1,TRBJ1-3,NA,TGTGCCAGCAGTGAGGACTCTGGAAACACCATATATTTT,CASSEDSGNTIYF
few,TRBV12-3/TRBV12-4,TRBJ2-1,NA,TGTGCCAGCAGCCGTTACGTTACAACTGAGCAGTTCTTC,CASSRYVTTEQFF
NA,TRBV4-3,TRBJ2-2,NA,TGCGCCAGCAGCCAAGAGTGGGGGACCGGGGAGCTGTTTTTT,CASSQEWGTGELFF
NA,TRBV5-1,TRBJ1-6,NA,TGCGCCAGCAGCGGGGAAGGTAATTCACCCCTCCACTTT,CASSGEGNSPLHF
many,TRBV10-3,TRBJ2-7,NA,TGTGCCATCAGTGACGGTTCCTACGAGCAGTACTTC,CAISDGSYEQYF
NA,TRBV7-2,TRBJ2-5,TRBD2,TGTGCCAGCAATGCCGGACTAGCTGGCGAGACCCAGTACTTC,CASNAGLAGETQYF
NA,TRBV12-3/TRBV12-4,TRBJ2-7,NA,TGTGCCAGCAGTCACGGGTACGAGCAGTACTTC,CASSHGYEQYF
NA,TRBV9,TRBJ2-4,TRBD2,TGTGCCAGCACCCCGGGGGGTAGGGGAAATGTCATTCAGTACTTC,CASTPGGRGNVIQYF